The sequence of this T cell receptor beta chain was determined in a study of cytomegalovirus exposure and HLA in healthy donors. Study conclusions and caveats: It has been reported that TCR beta sequences accurately predicted the HLA-A and HLA-B alleles of most subjects. In a later analysis, TCR beta V- and J-gene trimming was associated with a missense DCLRE1C variant.

Germline V lookup: CDR1 LNHNV, CDR2 YYDKDF (reference sequence). The CDR3 length is 15 residues. Trimming removed 0 bases from V and 6 bases from J; junction bases left unmatched: 5. It was with 60 Vbeta and 13 Jbeta primers that the PCR ran. Data came from immunoSEQ multiplex PCR; TCRdb stores just in-frame clones and leaves some out. The profile covers about 120,000 clones, with 65% to 75% appearing a single time and around a tenth taken by the ten largest. This clone was recorded a few times. The antigen remains unidentified. These donors counted as nominally healthy when sampled, but unrecorded immune exposures were likely.

V gene TRBV15 combines with J gene TRBJ2-7; 10 nucleotides agree with TRBD1. The sequence was obtained from a woman between 45 and 60 years old in good health and CMV-seropositive. Sequences were obtained from PBMCs. The chain's CDR3 is CATSRDLGQGSEQYF. DNA of the CDR3: TGTGCCACCAGCAGAGATTTGGGACAGGGGTCCGAGCAGTACTTC.